These 29 T cell receptor beta chains were sequenced from one sample in a study of T-cell reconstitution after alpha-beta-depleted transplantation in children. Construction of the TCRbeta library involved unique molecular identifiers. Each CDR3 protein is one row after TCRdb ran MiXCR on the PCR reads. Of about 280,000 distinct CDR3 sequences in the sample, 11% were seen once. Sequencing used peripheral blood, obtained 180 days after TCRalphabeta/CD19-depleted stem cell transplant. The receptors derive from a male patient between 2 and 15 years old who had a stem cell transplant for chronic granulomatous disease, so the T cells may come from the graft donor.

This clonotype was recorded at least ten times. This chain joins TRBV29-1 and TRBJ2-7; 13 bases fit TRBD2. The CDR3 is 12 amino acids. V gave up 6 bases and J gave up 6 bases; unmatched junction bases: 2. CDR1 is SQVTM, CDR2 ANQGSEA, per germline. The CDR3 protein is CSVTSGRIEQYF. CDR3 sequence (DNA): TGCAGCGTGACTAGCGGGAGGATCGAGCAGTACTTC.

This clonotype was seen repeatedly, ten times or more. The chain carries TRBV20-1 and TRBJ2-2; TRBD2 might be the D (5 bases). Trimming removed 0 bases at V and 2 bases at J, with 16 bases between. Germline V lookup: CDR1 DFQATT, CDR2 SNEGSKA (reference sequence). This CDR3 has 17 residues. CDR3 coding DNA: TGCAGTGCTAGAGATCATCGAGGGAGTCCCAACACCGGGGAGCTGTTTTTT. This codes for CSARDHRGSPNTGELFF.

The gene calls are TRBV9 and TRBJ2-1, with 16 nucleotides matching TRBD2. The CDR3 length is 19 residues. Germline lookup yields CDR1 SGDLS and CDR2 YYNGEE. V trimming: 0 bases; J trimming: 7 bases; junction bases outside the gene matches: 10. CDR3 in DNA: TGTGCCAGCAGCGTAGCCACAGCAGGGGGACTAGCGGGAGGGAATGAGCAGTTCTTC. Its translation is CASSVATAGGLAGGNEQFF.

This clonotype rates as medium-sized. This chain uses TRBV20-1 with TRBJ2-3; weak D call: TRBD1 (6 bases). The germline CDR1 and CDR2 sequences are DFQATT and SNEGSKA (reference sequence). Trimming cost V 3 bases and J 5 bases, with 15 bases left between them. This CDR3 has 14 amino acids. This chain's CDR3 is CSARKQGWIDTQYF. The CDR3 DNA is TGCAGTGCTAGGAAACAGGGATGGATAGATACGCAGTATTTT.

This rearrangement joins TRBV2 to TRBJ2-1; 7 bases fit TRBD2. Germline V gene lookup returns CDR1 SNHLY and CDR2 FYNNEI. This CDR3 has 16 amino acids. The V and J ends lost 5 bases and 0 bases, in that order; junction bases with no gene match: 7. As DNA, the CDR3 is TGTGCCAGCAGTCTCCTAAGCGGGGCCTCCTACAATGAGCAGTTCTTC. Its protein product is CASSLLSGASYNEQFF.

This clonotype showed up many times. V is TRBV3-1 and J is TRBJ2-1; D gene uncertain. V gave up 4 bases and J gave up 6 bases, with 16 bases separating them. Germline V lookup: CDR1 LGHDT, CDR2 YNNKEL (reference sequence). This CDR3 has 15 residues. The CDR3 DNA follows: TGTGCCAGCAGCCCATGGCTGGTGGATGGCAATGAGCAGTTCTTC. As protein: CASSPWLVDGNEQFF.

The sample holds many counts of this clonotype. The chain links TRBV29-1 to TRBJ1-1, with 8 bases lining up with TRBD1. The CDR3 totals 12 residues. Germline V gene data show CDR1 as SQVTM and CDR2 as ANQGSEA. Germline trimming cut 2 bases from V and 4 bases from J; bases unmatched to any gene: 0. CDR3 nucleotides: TGCAGCGTTGAACAGGGGGCCACTGAAGCTTTCTTT. Encoded protein: CSVEQGATEAFF. Full variable domain (remainder filled in from reference TRBV29-1 and TRBJ1-1): SAVISQKPSRDICQRGTSLTIQCQVDSQVTMMFWYRQQPGQSLTLIATANQGSEATYESGFVIDKFPISRPNLTFSTLTVSNMSPEDSSIYLCSVEQGATEAFFGQGTRLTVV.

This clonotype has at least ten counts. The V call is TRBV12-3 or TRBV12-4, the J call TRBJ2-3; 9 bases fit TRBD2. The length of the CDR3 is 14 residues. CDR3 sequence reads: CAVAGVSSTDTQYF. For the CDR3, the DNA is TGTGCTGTAGCGGGGGTCTCTAGCACAGATACGCAGTATTTT.

The J gene is TRBJ2-5, the V gene TRBV19; a possible D gene is TRBD1 (5 bases). Germline V gene data show CDR1 as LNHDA and CDR2 as SQIVND (reference sequence). The CDR3 sequence is 15 residues long. V lost 6 bases to trimming and J lost 4 bases, with 18 bases between them. This chain's CDR3 is CASSPMAHRGETQYF. The CDR3 coding sequence is TGTGCCAGTAGCCCTATGGCTCATAGGGGAGAGACCCAGTACTTC.

This clonotype was counted ten times or more. The gene calls are TRBV27 and TRBJ2-5; D gene unclear. Germline CDR1 MNHEY, CDR2 SMNVEV (reference sequence). V was trimmed by 2 bases and J by 5 bases, leaving 18 bases between them. This CDR3 spans 16 amino acids. This CDR3 is CASSLLRADRFETQYF. In DNA form, the CDR3 reads TGTGCCAGCAGTTTACTCCGGGCAGATCGGTTTGAGACCCAGTACTTC.

This clonotype has only a few counts. The rearrangement uses TRBV3-1 and TRBJ1-1; D uncertain. Trimming removed 1 base at V and 4 bases at J, with 10 bases between. This CDR3 is built from 14 residues. Germline CDR1 reads LGHDT; CDR2 reads YNNKEL (reference sequence). The CDR3 loop reads CASSQAGITTEAFF. In DNA, the CDR3 is TGTGCCAGCAGCCAAGCGGGGATAACCACTGAAGCTTTCTTT.

This clonotype was counted ten times or more. The rearrangement uses TRBV28 and TRBJ2-5, with D possibly matching TRBD1 (6 bases). CDR1 is MDHEN and CDR2 is SYDVKM in the germline V gene. The CDR3 is 15 amino acids. The germline V and J ends were trimmed by 5 bases and 2 bases, with 15 bases remaining between them. The CDR3 DNA is TGTGCCAGCAGTGCAAACAGGGCGTCACAAGAGACCCAGTACTTC. Translated: CASSANRASQETQYF.

As concerns this clonotype: Just one base apart from a much larger clone, this may be a read error. The chain recombines TRBV27 with TRBJ2-7; 7 bases align to TRBD2. V was clipped by 5 bases and J by 1 base; unmatched bases: 5. The CDR3 has 14 amino acids. Germline assignment: CDR1 MNHEY and CDR2 SMNVEV (reference sequence). CDR3 region: CASSPRTRSYEQYF. The CDR3 region has the DNA TGTGCCAGCAGTCCCCGGACTAGGTCCTACGAGCAGTACTTC.

Many counts were recorded for this clonotype. The genes are TRBV18 and TRBJ2-1; D is unclear. Trimming pared 1 base from V and 7 bases from J, leaving 14 bases between. CDR1 and CDR2 from the germline V gene are KGHSH and LQKENI. The length of the CDR3 is 15 residues. CDR3 bases: TGTGCCAGCTCACCACTGGTGACGACCGGGAATGAGCAGTTCTTC. Translating it yields CASSPLVTTGNEQFF.

The table lists this clonotype with many counts. The chain joins TRBV20-1 to TRBJ2-7; 10 bases agree with TRBD2. Germline CDR1 is DFQATT and CDR2 is SNEGSKA (reference sequence). CDR3 length equals 15 residues. V lost 3 bases, J lost 2 bases, and 7 bases stayed unmatched. In nucleotides, the CDR3 is TGCAGTGCTAGGGGGGCTAGCGGGAGAACCTACGAGCAGTACTTC. It yields the protein CSARGASGRTYEQYF.

There are many counts of this clonotype. The chain couples TRBV5-1 to TRBJ2-1; 11 bases line up with TRBD2. This CDR3 is built from 15 residues. Germline CDR1 and CDR2: SGHRS and YFSETQ. After removal of 4 bases from V and 4 bases from J, the junction contained 4 bases not matched to a gene. The CDR3 region has the DNA TGCGCCAGCAGCCGAGGGACTAGCGGTTACAATGAGCAGTTCTTC. Its translation: CASSRGTSGYNEQFF.

At least ten counts were recorded for this clonotype. The CDR3 bases are TGTGCCAGCAGCCAAGATTTGCGGTGGGATGAGCAGTTCTTC. Translation gives CASSQDLRWDEQFF. The chain carries TRBV3-1 and TRBJ2-1; D ambiguous. The CDR3 totals 14 residues. In germline, CDR1 is LGHDT, CDR2 YNNKEL (reference sequence). With 0 bases removed from V and 8 bases from J, the gap between germline ends came to 11 bases.

This clonotype occurred many times. The genes are TRBV28 and TRBJ2-7; 9 nucleotides line up with TRBD1. J was trimmed by 2 bases and V by 7 bases; bases with no gene match: 6. CDR3 length: 14 amino acids. Looked up from germline, CDR1 is MDHEN and CDR2 is SYDVKM. For the CDR3, the DNA is TGTGCCAGCACCCCCCGGGACAGGGCCTACGAGCAGTACTTC. Its translation: CASTPRDRAYEQYF.

The table lists this clonotype with a few counts. V and J are TRBV4-2 and TRBJ2-5; 8 nucleotides match TRBD2. The CDR3 has 19 amino acids. After removal of 0 bases from V and 0 bases from J, the junction contained 12 bases not matched to a gene. Germline CDR1 is LGHNA and CDR2 is YNFKEQ. CDR3 sequence (DNA): TGTGCCAGCAGCCAAGATCGACGGGAGGGCCCCGAGTACCAAGAGACCCAGTACTTC. Translation: CASSQDRREGPEYQETQYF.

This clonotype has ten or more counts. The chain joins TRBV7-9 to TRBJ2-1; TRBD2 matches 12 bases. Germline V CDR1 and CDR2: SEHNR, FQNEAQ (reference sequence). The CDR3 has 14 residues. V was pared by 7 bases and J by 3 bases, with 1 base of the junction left unmatched. The CDR3 bases are TGTGCCAGCAAGACTAGCGGGAGCTACAATGAGCAGTTCTTC. This encodes CASKTSGSYNEQFF. Together with reference TRBV7-9 and TRBJ2-1, the CDR3 gives the full variable domain: DTGVSQNPRHKITKRGQNVTFRCDPISEHNRLYWYRQTLGQGPEFLTYFQNEAQLEKSRLLSDRFSAERPKGSFSTLEIQRTEQGDSAMYLCASKTSGSYNEQFFGPGTRLTVL.

This clonotype was recorded many times. The rearrangement links TRBV6-5 to TRBJ1-1; D possibly corresponds to TRBD1 (5 bases). The length of the CDR3 is 15 residues. Germline-derived CDR1 and CDR2 are MNHEY and SVGAGI. V gave up 1 base and J gave up 4 bases, with 13 bases separating them. For the CDR3, the DNA is TGTGCCAGCAGTTACTTGACCAAGGGGTCCACTGAAGCTTTCTTT. Residues: CASSYLTKGSTEAFF.

This clonotype was counted at least ten times. The gene calls are TRBV18 and TRBJ1-5; a possible D gene is TRBD1 (5 bases). Between the trimmed V and J ends, which lost 2 bases and 3 bases, there was a span of 11 bases. CDR3 size: 15 residues. Germline lookup yields CDR1 KGHSH and CDR2 LQKENI. Here the CDR3 reads CASSPSRVLNQPQHF. The DNA of the CDR3 is TGTGCCAGCTCACCATCCAGGGTGCTCAATCAGCCCCAGCATTTT.

This clonotype was picked up many times. The chain is built from TRBV7-3 and TRBJ2-1; the D is unclear. The V end lost 2 bases, the J end lost 6 bases, and 8 bases lay between the germline ends. This CDR3 has 13 residues. Germline lookup yields CDR1 SGHTA and CDR2 FQGTGA. CDR3 in DNA: TGTGCCAGCAGCTTAGGGTCCGCCAATGAGCAGTTCTTC. Translating it yields CASSLGSANEQFF.

In regard to this clonotype: A read error may explain this, as a much larger clone is one base away. The conserved phenylalanine or tryptophan is not found at the CDR3 terminus, so this likely reflects a read error. V and J are TRBV11-2 and TRBJ2-7; maybe TRBD2 (6 bases). Between the trimmed V and J ends, which lost 5 bases and 3 bases, there was a span of 14 bases. Germline V gene lookup returns CDR1 SGHAT and CDR2 FQNNGV. The CDR3 has 14 residues. The CDR3 coding sequence is TGTGCCAGCAGCCCGGGGGTTGGGGGCTACGAGCAGTACTCC. Protein: CASSPGVGGYEQYS.

Many counts were recorded for this clonotype. The chain recombines TRBV7-2 with TRBJ2-1; no reliable D call. The V gene's germline CDR1 is SGHTA and CDR2 FQGNSA. The CDR3 totals 14 residues. Deletions cut 5 bases from V and 3 bases from J, with 11 bases between. In DNA, the CDR3 is TGTGCCAGCAGCCCTCGACGGAACTACAATGAGCAGTTCTTC. Its protein product is CASSPRRNYNEQFF.

The rearrangement joins TRBV27 to TRBJ1-1; D is unresolved. The CDR3 totals 13 residues. V lost 3 bases, J lost 5 bases, and 10 bases lay in between. The germline gives CDR1 MNHEY, CDR2 SMNVEV (reference sequence). CDR3 DNA: TGTGCCAGCAGTTTTTCGGTTCTTACTGAAGCTTTCTTT. Its translation: CASSFSVLTEAFF.

Remarks on this clonotype: It may be a read error: a sequence one base away is much more abundant. The chain carries TRBV7-9 and TRBJ1-4; D perhaps matches TRBD1 (5 bases). Germline CDR1 is SEHNR and CDR2 is FQNEAQ (reference sequence). This CDR3 is 17 amino acids long. Trimming took off 3 bases at V and 8 bases at J, with 22 bases between the two ends. CDR3 sequence (DNA): TGTGCCAGCAGCTTGAGTGGGTCAGGGACCCTATGGGAAAAACTGTTTTTT. This encodes CASSLSGSGTLWEKLFF.

This clonotype was seen ten or more times. The CDR3, as DNA: TGCAGCGTTGAGGGACTAGCGGGACTAGAGACCCAGTACTTC. It translates to CSVEGLAGLETQYF. The chain couples TRBV29-1 to TRBJ2-5; 13 bases match TRBD2. V was clipped by 3 bases and J by 4 bases; unmatched bases: 2. The CDR3 is 14 amino acids. CDR1 SQVTM and CDR2 ANQGSEA come from the germline V gene.

Many counts were recorded for this clonotype. The V call is TRBV2, the J call TRBJ2-1; a possible D gene is TRBD2 (6 bases). V was trimmed by 8 bases and J by 7 bases, leaving 15 bases between them. Germline CDR1 and CDR2: SNHLY and FYNNEI. This CDR3 has 13 amino acids. CDR3 nucleotides: TGTGCCAGCTGCGCCGGAGGGTTTAATGAGCAGTTCTTC. Its translation is CASCAGGFNEQFF.